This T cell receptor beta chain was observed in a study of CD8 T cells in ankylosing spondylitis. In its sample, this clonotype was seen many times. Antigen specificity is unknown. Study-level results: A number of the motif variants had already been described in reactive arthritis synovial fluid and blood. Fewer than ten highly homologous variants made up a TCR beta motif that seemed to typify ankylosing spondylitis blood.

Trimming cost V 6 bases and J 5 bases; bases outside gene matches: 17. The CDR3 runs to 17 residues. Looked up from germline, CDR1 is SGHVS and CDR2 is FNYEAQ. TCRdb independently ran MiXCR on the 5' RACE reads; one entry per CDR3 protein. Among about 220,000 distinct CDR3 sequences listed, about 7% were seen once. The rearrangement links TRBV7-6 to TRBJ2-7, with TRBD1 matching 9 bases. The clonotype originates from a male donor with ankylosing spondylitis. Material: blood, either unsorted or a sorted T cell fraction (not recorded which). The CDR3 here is CASSPGPGTGNLHEQYF. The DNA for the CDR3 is TGTGCCAGCAGTCCTGGCCCCGGGACAGGGAATTTGCACGAGCAGTACTTC.